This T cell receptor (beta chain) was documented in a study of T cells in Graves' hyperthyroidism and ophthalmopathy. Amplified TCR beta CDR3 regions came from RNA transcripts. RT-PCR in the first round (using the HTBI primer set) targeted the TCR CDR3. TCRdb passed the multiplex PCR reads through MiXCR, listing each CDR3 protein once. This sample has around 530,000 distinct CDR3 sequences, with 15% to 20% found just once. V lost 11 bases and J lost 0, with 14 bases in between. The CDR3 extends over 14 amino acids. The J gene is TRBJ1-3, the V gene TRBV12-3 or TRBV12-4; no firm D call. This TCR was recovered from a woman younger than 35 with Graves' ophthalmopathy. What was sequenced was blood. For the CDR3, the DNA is TGTGCCTCCTACCCTGACATCTCTGGAAACACCATATATTTT. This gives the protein CASYPDISGNTIYF.